Listed here is a single T cell receptor beta chain. What it binds is unknown. The record originates from a study of T cell responses to AZD1222 COVID-19 vaccine. Study-level points and caveats: Increased Spike-specific TCR breadth and depth were observed after two AZD1222 doses. Across spike, vaccine-associated CD4 TCRs were found, dominant at 160-218 and 743-854.

Only in-frame clones appear in the TCRdb table, and some are missing; sequencing was by immunoSEQ multiplex PCR. The data contain under 200,000 clones, approximately 90% of them seen just once; the ten biggest clones take up 25% to 30%. V shed 5 bases and J 4 bases; nucleotides not matched to a gene: 9. The CDR3 extends over 15 amino acids. Germline V CDR1 and CDR2: SEHNR, FQNEAQ (reference sequence). Analyses pooled second doses at about 4 or about 12 weeks. Material: peripheral blood, obtained 28 days after the second AZD1222 dose. V usage is TRBV7-9 and J usage is TRBJ2-7; 9 bases fit TRBD2. This receptor was obtained from an adult who received the AZD1222 COVID-19 vaccine. The CDR3 DNA follows: TGTGCCAGCAGCCCCGCCTGGCTAGCGGGGTACGAGCAGTACTTC. Its translation is CASSPAWLAGYEQYF.